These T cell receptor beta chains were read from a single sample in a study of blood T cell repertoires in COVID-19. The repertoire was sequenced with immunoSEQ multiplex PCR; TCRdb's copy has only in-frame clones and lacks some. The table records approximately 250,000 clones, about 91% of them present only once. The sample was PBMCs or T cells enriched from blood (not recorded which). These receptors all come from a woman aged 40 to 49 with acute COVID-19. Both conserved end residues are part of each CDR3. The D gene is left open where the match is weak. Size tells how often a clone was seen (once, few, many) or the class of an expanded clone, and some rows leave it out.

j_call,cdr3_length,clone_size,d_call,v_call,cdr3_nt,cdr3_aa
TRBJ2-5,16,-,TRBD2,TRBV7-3,TGTGCCAGCAGCTTAAAAGCGGGAGGAGGTTGGGAGACCCAGTACTTC,CASSLKAGGGWETQYF
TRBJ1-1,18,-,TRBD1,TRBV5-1,TGCGCCAGCAGCACAGGCACAGGGGGGTTCGCCATGAACACTGAAGCTTTCTTT,CASSTGTGGFAMNTEAFF
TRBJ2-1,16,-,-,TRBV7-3,TGTGCCAGCAGCTTAACCTGGACTACTACATACAATGAGCAGTTCTTC,CASSLTWTTTYNEQFF
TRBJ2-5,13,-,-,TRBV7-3,TGTGCCAGCAGCTTATCCAGTGCCGAGACCCAGTACTTC,CASSLSSAETQYF
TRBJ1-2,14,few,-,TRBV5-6,TGTGCCAGCAGCTTAGAACAGGGCGAGGAGGGCTACACCTTC,CASSLEQGEEGYTF
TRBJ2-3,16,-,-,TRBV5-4,TGTGCCAGCAGCTTGGGTCTGAGCGGGCTCACAGATACGCAGTATTTT,CASSLGLSGLTDTQYF
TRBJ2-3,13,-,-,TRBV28,TGTGCCAGCAGGTCAGGGATCACAGATACGCAGTATTTT,CASRSGITDTQYF
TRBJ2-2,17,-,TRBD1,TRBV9,TGTGCCAGCAGCGTAGAGGGACAGGGCGCGAACACCGGGGAGCTGTTTTTT,CASSVEGQGANTGELFF
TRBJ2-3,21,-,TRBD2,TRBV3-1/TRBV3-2,TGTGCCAGCAGCCAAGATAGGAGACTAGCGGGAGGGTCCTATAGCACAGATACGCAGTATTTT,CASSQDRRLAGGSYSTDTQYF
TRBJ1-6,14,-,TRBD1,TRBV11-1,TGTGCCAGCAGCTTAGCGGGACAGAGATCACCCCTCCACTTT,CASSLAGQRSPLHF
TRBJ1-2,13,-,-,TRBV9,TGTGCCAGCAGCGTAGGCGGTGACTATGGCTACACCTTC,CASSVGGDYGYTF
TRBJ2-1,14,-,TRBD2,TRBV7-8,TGTGCCAGCAGCTTAGCGGGGACTAGGAATGAGCAGTTCTTC,CASSLAGTRNEQFF
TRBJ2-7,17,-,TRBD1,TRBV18,TGTGCCAGCTCACGACAGAGTCCGGGACAGTCCTCCTACGAGCAGTACTTC,CASSRQSPGQSSYEQYF
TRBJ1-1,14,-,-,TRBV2,TGTGCCAGCGGAGCCTGGCTCCTGAACACTGAAGCTTTCTTT,CASGAWLLNTEAFF
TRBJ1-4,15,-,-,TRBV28,TGTGCCAGCGCTCTTCCCAGGGCAGCTAATGAAAAACTGTTTTTT,CASALPRAANEKLFF
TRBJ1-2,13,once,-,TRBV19,TGTGCCAGTAGGCTCTGGGCAGCCCATGGCTACACCTTC,CASRLWAAHGYTF
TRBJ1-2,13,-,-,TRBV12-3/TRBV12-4,TGTGCCAGCAGTTTTCGGGAGGGTTATGGCTACACCTTC,CASSFREGYGYTF